Many counts were recorded for the clone carrying this T cell receptor beta chain. The antigen is not known. The data derive from a study of T cells in Graves' hyperthyroidism and ophthalmopathy. On the study more broadly: Peripheral blood was drawn at first diagnosis, prior to all treatment.

Germline trimming cut 7 bases from V and 7 bases from J; bases unmatched to any gene: 11. The CDR3 runs 15 residues. Germline V CDR1 and CDR2: MNHNS, SASEGT. From RNA transcripts, TCR beta CDR3 regions were amplified. The HTBI primer set was used in a first-round RT-PCR of the TCR CDR3. MiXCR, run by TCRdb on the multiplex PCR reads, gives a single entry per CDR3 protein. This table has a few hundred thousand distinct CDR3 sequences, roughly an eighth appearing once. Study results and limitations: Separating ophthalmopathy from stable hyperthyroidism was achieved by a 13 V-J model. Ophthalmopathy, as predicted by the model, came a median about seven months after the prediction.

The rearrangement joins TRBV6-1 to TRBJ2-1; 9 nucleotides align to TRBD1. Material: blood. The TCR sequence derives from a woman under 30 with Graves' hyperthyroidism. CDR3 sequence: CASNLGQGWKNEQFF. The CDR3 DNA reads as TGTGCCAGCAACTTGGGACAGGGTTGGAAGAATGAGCAGTTCTTC.